The next 21 T cell receptor beta chains were all read from a single sample in a study of shared T cell receptors in the human thymus. Repertoires were generated with immunoSEQ multiplex PCR, while TCRdb's copy carries only in-frame clones and drops some. The table records hundreds of thousands of clones, 80% to 90% of them present only once. These data also formed part of another study, on human thymus T cells.

Sequenced material: thymocytes. Receptors were obtained from a boy under two years old with a congenital heart defect.

V and J are TRBV19 and TRBJ1-2, with 8 bases fitting TRBD1. Looked up from germline, CDR1 is LNHDA and CDR2 is SQIVND (reference sequence). This CDR3 has 13 amino acids. V was clipped by 7 bases and J by 5 bases; unmatched bases: 6. The CDR3 loop reads CASIDRGGYGYTF. In DNA, the CDR3 is TGTGCCAGTATTGACAGGGGCGGGTATGGCTACACCTTC.

The chain carries TRBV30 and TRBJ1-6; no firm D call. This CDR3 has 13 amino acids. V was cut by 0 bases and J by 13 bases, with 13 bases left in between. CDR1 and CDR2 from the germline V gene are GTSNPN and SVGIG (reference sequence). The CDR3 sequence: CAWSVMRGNPLHF. The CDR3, as DNA: TGTGCCTGGAGTGTAATGCGAGGGAATCCCCTCCACTTT.

The chain combines TRBV28 with TRBJ2-3, with 9 bases aligning to TRBD2. Germline CDR1 reads MDHEN; CDR2 reads SYDVKM. With V trimmed by 5 bases and J by 4 bases, 10 bases remained unmatched. CDR3 size: 16 residues. CDR3 sequence (DNA): TGTGCCAGCAGTGTCGGGACTAGCTCCTTCCCAGATACGCAGTATTTT. Translation gives CASSVGTSSFPDTQYF.

CDR3 sequence: CASSQAKGTGSGYTF. The CDR3 bases are TGCGCCAGCAGCCAGGCAAAGGGGACAGGGAGTGGCTACACCTTC. The chain carries TRBV4-3 and TRBJ1-2, with 9 bases lining up with TRBD1. V lost 3 bases and J lost 7; bases outside the gene matches: 9. From germline, CDR1 is LGHNA and CDR2 YSLEER. The CDR3 contains 15 residues.

The chain recombines TRBV15 with TRBJ1-2, with D maybe TRBD1 (6 bases). The germline V gene has CDR1 LNHNV and CDR2 YYDKDF (reference sequence). With 3 bases removed from V and 7 bases from J, the gap between germline ends came to 12 bases. The CDR3 runs to 13 residues. As DNA, the CDR3 is TGTGCCACCAGCAGGAACAGGGTTGGTGGCTACACCTTC. It translates to CATSRNRVGGYTF.

The rearrangement links TRBV5-5 to TRBJ2-7, with D maybe TRBD1 (6 bases). Germline V gene data show CDR1 as SGHKS and CDR2 as YYEKEE (reference sequence). The CDR3 contains 15 residues. The V and J ends lost 0 bases and 3 bases respectively, with 13 bases between them. CDR3: CASSLAGEGVYEQYF. The CDR3 nucleotides are TGTGCCAGCAGCTTGGCAGGGGAAGGCGTCTACGAGCAGTACTTC.

V is TRBV28 and J is TRBJ2-1, with 10 bases fitting TRBD2. Germline V lookup: CDR1 MDHEN, CDR2 SYDVKM. Trimming at V came to 10 bases and at J to 3 bases, leaving 12 bases not matched to a gene. CDR3 length equals 16 residues. The CDR3 nucleotides read TGTGCCACTACCCCCCCCGGGACTAGCGTCTACAATGAGCAGTTCTTC. Residues: CATTPPGTSVYNEQFF.

This chain uses TRBV5-4 with TRBJ2-3; a possible D gene is TRBD2 (5 bases). Germline CDR1 SGHNT, CDR2 YYREEE (reference sequence). Trimming took 2 bases from V and 3 from J, leaving 19 bases between them. This CDR3 spans 17 amino acids. This CDR3 reads CASSFPGNSGVTDTQYF. CDR3 DNA sequence: TGTGCCAGCAGCTTCCCTGGGAACAGCGGAGTAACAGATACGCAGTATTTT.

V and J are TRBV27 and TRBJ1-4, with a tentative D call TRBD1 (5 bases). This CDR3 comprises 16 residues. CDR1 and CDR2 from the germline V gene are MNHEY and SMNVEV (reference sequence). Trimming left V 5 bases short and J 0 bases short, with 13 bases between. CDR3: CASSPISRATNEKLFF. CDR3 bases: TGTGCCAGCAGTCCCATCTCCAGGGCAACTAATGAAAAACTGTTTTTT.

The chain links TRBV9 to TRBJ1-6; D gene uncertain. Germline values: CDR1 SGDLS, CDR2 YYNGEE. The CDR3 sequence is 18 residues long. The ends were cut back, 3 bases at V and 0 bases at J, with 16 bases in the middle. Written as DNA, the CDR3 is TGTGCCAGCAGCGCCCGGGGAGGGCCGGGCTCCTATAATTCACCCCTCCACTTT. Translation: CASSARGGPGSYNSPLHF. Supplemented by reference TRBV9 and TRBJ1-6, the full variable domain reads DSGVTQTPKHLITATGQRVTLRCSPRSGDLSVYWYQQSLDQGLQFLIQYYNGEERAKGNILERFSAQQFPDLHSELNLSSLELGDSALYFCASSARGGPGSYNSPLHFGNGTRLTVT.

The rearrangement uses TRBV10-3 and TRBJ1-4; no definite D call. The CDR3 has 14 amino acids. Per germline, CDR1 ENHRY and CDR2 SYGVKD. Trimming removed 6 bases at V and 4 bases at J, with 12 bases between. Here the CDR3 reads CAISPDRGNEKLFF. CDR3 DNA sequence: TGTGCCATCAGCCCAGATCGGGGTAATGAAAAACTGTTTTTT.

The chain uses TRBV28 and TRBJ2-1, with 12 bases fitting TRBD2. Trimming cost V 5 bases and J 3 bases; bases outside gene matches: 5. The CDR3 covers 16 residues. The germline V gene has CDR1 MDHEN and CDR2 SYDVKM. CDR3 loop: CASSLAGGPYYNEQFF. The CDR3 DNA is TGTGCCAGCAGTCTAGCGGGGGGGCCCTACTACAATGAGCAGTTCTTC.

The V call is TRBV5-6, the J call TRBJ1-3, with 8 bases aligning to TRBD1. The V and J ends lost 6 bases and 2 bases, in that order; junction bases with no gene match: 19. The CDR3 loop spans 19 amino acids. CDR1 and CDR2 (germline): SGHDT, YYEEEE. CDR3 nucleotide sequence: TGTGCCAGCAAGTTTCAGGGGGCGCTGCTCAGGGAAGCTGGAAACACCATATATTTT. It codes for CASKFQGALLREAGNTIYF.

V gene TRBV4-3 combines with J gene TRBJ1-2; a possible D gene is TRBD1 (5 bases). The germline V gene encodes CDR1 LGHNA and CDR2 YSLEER. CDR3 length equals 20 residues. V was pared by 1 base and J by 8 bases, with 32 bases between. CDR3 sequence: CASSQAQGGTGDLTSRGYTF. CDR3 coding DNA: TGCGCCAGCAGCCAAGCCCAGGGCGGGACCGGGGACCTCACATCCCGCGGCTACACCTTC.

The V gene is TRBV19, the J gene TRBJ2-3; no reliable D call. The length of the CDR3 is 13 residues. Trimming shortened V by 3 bases and J by 0 bases, and 4 bases separated the two germline ends. CDR1 and CDR2 from the germline V gene are LNHDA and SQIVND (reference sequence). In DNA form, the CDR3 reads TGTGCCAGTAGTATGGCTAGCACAGATACGCAGTATTTT. The encoded protein is CASSMASTDTQYF.

This clone was observed once. The chain employs TRBV11-2 and TRBJ2-3; 9 bases are shared with TRBD2. The CDR3 has 19 residues. With V trimmed by 5 bases and J by 0 bases, 15 bases remained unmatched. Germline V gene data show CDR1 as SGHAT and CDR2 as FQNNGV. The CDR3: CASSAGARGLAHSTDTQYF. In nucleotides, the CDR3 is TGTGCCAGCAGCGCAGGGGCCCGTGGACTAGCGCACAGCACAGATACGCAGTATTTT.

This chain links TRBV10-1 with TRBJ1-1, with D possibly being TRBD1 (5 bases). The CDR3 length is 15 residues. The V gene lost 2 bases and the J gene lost 3 bases, with 13 bases spanning the gap. CDR1 WNHNN and CDR2 SYGVQD come from the germline V gene (reference sequence). The CDR3 nucleotides are TGCGCCAGCAGTGAGAAACGGTGGGGCTACACTGAAGCTTTCTTT. It translates to CASSEKRWGYTEAFF.

This chain uses TRBV27 with TRBJ1-1; D is unresolved. Looked up from germline, CDR1 is MNHEY and CDR2 is SMNVEV (reference sequence). V was trimmed by 3 bases and J by 0 bases, leaving 11 bases between them. The CDR3 loop spans 15 amino acids. In DNA form, the CDR3 reads TGTGCCAGCAGTTTGCGGGCAGCCTTGAACACTGAAGCTTTCTTT. The encoded protein is CASSLRAALNTEAFF.

The chain links TRBV4-2 to TRBJ2-1; possible D gene TRBD2, 6 bases. This CDR3 region has 17 residues. Germline V gene sequence: CDR1 LGHNA, CDR2 YNFKEQ. Deletions cut 3 bases from V and 8 bases from J, with 23 bases between. CDR3 residues: CASSQTRGEVWGDEQFF. DNA for the CDR3: TGTGCCAGCAGCCAGACACGGGGCGAGGTCTGGGGGGATGAGCAGTTCTTC.

This sequence joins TRBV27 and TRBJ2-3; tentative D call: TRBD1 (6 bases). CDR1 is MNHEY and CDR2 is SMNVEV in the germline V gene (reference sequence). This CDR3 region has 14 residues. V lost 3 bases, J lost 4 bases, and 11 bases lay in between. This CDR3 reads CASSFPDRPDTQYF. The CDR3 nucleotides are TGTGCCAGCAGTTTCCCGGACAGACCAGATACGCAGTATTTT.

This clone was counted a single time. The chain combines TRBV5-1 with TRBJ2-2, with TRBD1 matching 8 bases. Germline CDR1 and CDR2: SGHRS and YFSETQ. J was trimmed by 1 base and V by 4 bases; bases with no gene match: 12. The CDR3 has 18 amino acids. This CDR3 is CASSLRRGTGRNTGELFF. The CDR3 DNA reads TGCGCCAGCAGCCTCCGGAGGGGGACAGGACGGAACACCGGGGAGCTGTTTTTT. Looking up the rest from reference TRBV5-1 and TRBJ2-2 gives the full variable domain: KAGVTQTPRYLIKTRGQQVTLSCSPISGHRSVSWYQQTPGQGLQFLFEYFSETQRNKGNFPGRFSGRQFSNSRSEMNVSTLELGDSALYLCASSLRRGTGRNTGELFFGEGSRLTVL.